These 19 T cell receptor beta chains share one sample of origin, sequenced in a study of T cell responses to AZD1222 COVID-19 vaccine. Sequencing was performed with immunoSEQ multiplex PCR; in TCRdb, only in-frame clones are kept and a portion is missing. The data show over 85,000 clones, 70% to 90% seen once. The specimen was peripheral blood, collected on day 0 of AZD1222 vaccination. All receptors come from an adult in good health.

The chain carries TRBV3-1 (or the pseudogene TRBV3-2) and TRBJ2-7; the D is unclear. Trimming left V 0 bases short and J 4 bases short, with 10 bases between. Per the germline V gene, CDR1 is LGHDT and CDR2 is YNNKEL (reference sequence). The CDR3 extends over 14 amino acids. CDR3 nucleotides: TGTGCCAGCAGCCAAGACAGCTGGATTTACGAGCAGTACTTC. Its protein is CASSQDSWIYEQYF.

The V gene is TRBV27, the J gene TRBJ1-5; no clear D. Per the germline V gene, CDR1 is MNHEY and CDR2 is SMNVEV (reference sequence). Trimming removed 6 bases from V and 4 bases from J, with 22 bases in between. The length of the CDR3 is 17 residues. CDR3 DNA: TGTGCCAGCAGAACCCTCGATAAACGGTACAGAAATCAGCCCCAGCATTTT. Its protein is CASRTLDKRYRNQPQHF.

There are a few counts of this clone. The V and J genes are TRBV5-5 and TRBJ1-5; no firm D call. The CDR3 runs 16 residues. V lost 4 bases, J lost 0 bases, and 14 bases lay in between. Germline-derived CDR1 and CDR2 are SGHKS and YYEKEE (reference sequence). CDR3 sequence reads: CASSPSGPYSNQPQHF. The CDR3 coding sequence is TGTGCCAGCAGCCCAAGCGGGCCTTATAGCAATCAGCCCCAGCATTTT. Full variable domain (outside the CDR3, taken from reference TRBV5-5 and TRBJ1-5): DAGVTQSPTHLIKTRGQQVTLRCSPISGHKSVSWYQQVLGQGPQFIFQYYEKEERGRGNFPDRFSARQFPNYSSELNVNALLLGDSALYLCASSPSGPYSNQPQHFGDGTRLSIL.

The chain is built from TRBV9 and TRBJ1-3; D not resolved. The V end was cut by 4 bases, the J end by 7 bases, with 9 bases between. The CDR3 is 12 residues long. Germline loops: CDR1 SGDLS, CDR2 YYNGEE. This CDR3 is CASSSLSNTIYF. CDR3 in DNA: TGTGCCAGCAGCTCACTTTCGAACACCATATATTTT. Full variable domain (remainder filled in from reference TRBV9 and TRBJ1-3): DSGVTQTPKHLITATGQRVTLRCSPRSGDLSVYWYQQSLDQGLQFLIQYYNGEERAKGNILERFSAQQFPDLHSELNLSSLELGDSALYFCASSSLSNTIYFGEGSWLTVV.

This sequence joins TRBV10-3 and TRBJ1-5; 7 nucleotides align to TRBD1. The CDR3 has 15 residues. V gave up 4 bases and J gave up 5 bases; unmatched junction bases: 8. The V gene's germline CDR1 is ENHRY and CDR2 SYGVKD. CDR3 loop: CAISVRQGEDQPQHF. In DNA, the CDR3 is TGTGCCATCAGTGTAAGGCAGGGGGAGGATCAGCCCCAGCATTTT.

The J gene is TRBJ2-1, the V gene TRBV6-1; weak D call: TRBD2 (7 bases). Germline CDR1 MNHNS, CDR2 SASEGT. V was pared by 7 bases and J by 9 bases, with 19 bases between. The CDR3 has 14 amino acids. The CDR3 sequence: CASTSKGGESEQFF. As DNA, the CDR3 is TGTGCCAGCACTTCCAAAGGGGGGGAGAGTGAGCAGTTCTTC.

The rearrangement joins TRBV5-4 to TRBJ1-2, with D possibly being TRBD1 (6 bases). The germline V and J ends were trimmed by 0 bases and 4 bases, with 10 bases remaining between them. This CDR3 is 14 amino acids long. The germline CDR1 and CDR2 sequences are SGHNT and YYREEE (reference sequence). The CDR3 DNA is TGTGCCAGCAGCTTGGATGGACAGTCCTATGGCTACACCTTC. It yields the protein CASSLDGQSYGYTF.

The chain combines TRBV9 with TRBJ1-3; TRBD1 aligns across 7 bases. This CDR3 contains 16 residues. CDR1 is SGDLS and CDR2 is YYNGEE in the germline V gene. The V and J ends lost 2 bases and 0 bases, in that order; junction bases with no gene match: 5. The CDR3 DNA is TGTGCCAGCAGCGTGAGGGGGGACAGCTCTGGAAACACCATATATTTT. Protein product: CASSVRGDSSGNTIYF. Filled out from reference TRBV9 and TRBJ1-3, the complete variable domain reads DSGVTQTPKHLITATGQRVTLRCSPRSGDLSVYWYQQSLDQGLQFLIQYYNGEERAKGNILERFSAQQFPDLHSELNLSSLELGDSALYFCASSVRGDSSGNTIYFGEGSWLTVV.

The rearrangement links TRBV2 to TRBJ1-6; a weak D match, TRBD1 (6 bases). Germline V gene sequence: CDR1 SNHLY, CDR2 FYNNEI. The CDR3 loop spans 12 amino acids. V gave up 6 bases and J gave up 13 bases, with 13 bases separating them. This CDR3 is CASRGTGTPLHF. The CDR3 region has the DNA TGTGCCAGCAGAGGTACAGGGACTCCCCTCCACTTT.

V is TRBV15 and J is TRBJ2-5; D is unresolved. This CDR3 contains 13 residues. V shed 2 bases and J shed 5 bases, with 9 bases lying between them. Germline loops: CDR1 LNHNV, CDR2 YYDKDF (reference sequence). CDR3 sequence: CATSRLRVETQYF. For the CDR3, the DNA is TGTGCCACCAGCAGACTTCGCGTGGAGACCCAGTACTTC.

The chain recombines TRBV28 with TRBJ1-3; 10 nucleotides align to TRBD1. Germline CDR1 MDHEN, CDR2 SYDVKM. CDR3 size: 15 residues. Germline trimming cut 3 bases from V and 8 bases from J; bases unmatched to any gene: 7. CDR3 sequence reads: CASSFRTGGGDTIYF. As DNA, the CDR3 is TGTGCCAGCAGTTTTAGGACAGGGGGAGGTGACACCATATATTTT.

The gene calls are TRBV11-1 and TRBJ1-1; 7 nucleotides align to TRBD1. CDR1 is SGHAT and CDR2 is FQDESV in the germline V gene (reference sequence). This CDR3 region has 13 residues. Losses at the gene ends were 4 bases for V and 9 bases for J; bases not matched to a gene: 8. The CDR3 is CASSSTGGQQAFF. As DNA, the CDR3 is TGTGCCAGCAGCTCCACCGGGGGACAGCAAGCTTTCTTT.

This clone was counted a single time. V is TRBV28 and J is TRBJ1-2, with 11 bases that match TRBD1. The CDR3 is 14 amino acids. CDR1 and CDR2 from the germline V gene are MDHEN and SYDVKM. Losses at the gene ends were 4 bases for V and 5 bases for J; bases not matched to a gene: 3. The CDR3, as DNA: TGTGCCAGCAGTTCGGGACAGGGGGTTTATGGCTACACCTTC. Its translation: CASSSGQGVYGYTF.

CDR3 region: CASSLIGGEYTEAFF. The CDR3 bases are TGTGCCAGCAGCTTAATCGGCGGGGAGTACACTGAAGCTTTCTTT. The rearrangement joins TRBV7-2 to TRBJ1-1; D is undetermined. The CDR3 totals 15 residues. Germline CDR1 and CDR2: SGHTA and FQGNSA. V was shortened by 2 bases and J by 3 bases, with 13 bases between the two germline ends.

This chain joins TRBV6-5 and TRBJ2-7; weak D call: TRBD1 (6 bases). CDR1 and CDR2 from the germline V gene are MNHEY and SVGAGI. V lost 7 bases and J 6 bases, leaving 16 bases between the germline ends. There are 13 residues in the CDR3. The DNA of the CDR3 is TGTGCCAGCACACAGGGTTCCCCCTTCGAGCAGTACTTC. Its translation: CASTQGSPFEQYF.

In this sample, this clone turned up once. The CDR3 region has the DNA TGTGCCAGCAGCTTCGGACAGGACTACAATGAGCAGTTCTTC. Protein product: CASSFGQDYNEQFF. This chain connects TRBV5-4 to TRBJ2-1; 7 nucleotides agree with TRBD1. This CDR3 is 14 amino acids long. V was pared by 2 bases and J by 3 bases, with 2 bases of the junction left unmatched. Germline V gene lookup returns CDR1 SGHNT and CDR2 YYREEE (reference sequence). The full variable domain, its missing parts supplied by reference TRBV5-4 and TRBJ2-1, is ETGVTQSPTHLIKTRGQQVTLRCSSQSGHNTVSWYQQALGQGPQFIFQYYREEENGRGNFPPRFSGLQFPNYSSELNVNALELDDSALYLCASSFGQDYNEQFFGPGTRLTVL.

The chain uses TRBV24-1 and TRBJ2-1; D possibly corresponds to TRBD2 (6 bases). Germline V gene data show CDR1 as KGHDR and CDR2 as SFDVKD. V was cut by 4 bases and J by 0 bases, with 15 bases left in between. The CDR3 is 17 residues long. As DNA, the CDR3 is TGTGCCACCAGTGACCTTGACGGGGGTCACTCCTACAATGAGCAGTTCTTC. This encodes CATSDLDGGHSYNEQFF.

The CDR3 loop reads CASSPGQLNQPQHF. In nucleotides, the CDR3 is TGTGCCAGCAGCCCGGGACAGCTGAATCAGCCCCAGCATTTT. The chain is built from TRBV6-2 or TRBV6-3 and TRBJ1-5; 7 bases agree with TRBD1. Losses at the gene ends were 6 bases for V and 4 bases for J; bases not matched to a gene: 6. The germline gives CDR1 MNHEY, CDR2 SVGEGT. CDR3 length: 14 residues.

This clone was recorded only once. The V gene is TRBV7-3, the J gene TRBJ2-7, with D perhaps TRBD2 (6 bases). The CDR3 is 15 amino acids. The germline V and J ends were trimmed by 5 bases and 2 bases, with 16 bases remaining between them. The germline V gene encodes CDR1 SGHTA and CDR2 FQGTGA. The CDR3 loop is CASSPTGGNPYEQYF. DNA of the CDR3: TGTGCCAGCAGCCCAACCGGCGGGAACCCCTACGAGCAGTACTTC.